This TCR beta chain was identified in a study of shared clonotypes between healthy human individuals. Regarding the study as a whole: Clonotype sharing levels among donors were expected to vary with sequencing depth.

Deep level was the assay's run setting. Sequencing was performed with immunoSEQ multiplex PCR; in TCRdb, only in-frame clones are kept and a portion is missing. The sample shows some 2,000,000 clones, almost 96% of them seen only once. The CDR3 length is 19 residues. CDR1 SEHNR and CDR2 FQNEAQ come from the germline V gene (reference sequence). The V and J ends lost 5 bases and 1 base, in that order; junction bases with no gene match: 16. This clone was picked up one time. The target antigen is unknown. This receptor was taken from a man younger than 30 in good health. The J gene is TRBJ2-1, the V gene TRBV7-9; TRBD1 aligns across 8 bases. Sequenced: naive CD4+ T cells sorted from blood. Stated subset: CD45RA+ positively selected. CDR3 in amino acids: CASSRSGTGTQGSYNEQFF. CDR3 in DNA: TGTGCCAGCAGCCGCTCCGGGACAGGCACCCAGGGGTCCTACAATGAGCAGTTCTTC.